The entry that follows covers one T cell receptor (beta chain) sequence. Its antigen remains unidentified. This PCR relied on a set of 60 Vbeta primers and 13 Jbeta primers. Repertoires were generated with immunoSEQ multiplex PCR, while TCRdb's copy carries only in-frame clones and drops some. Here the sample spans around 33,000 clones, 90% being singletons. This entry comes from a study of cytomegalovirus exposure and HLA in healthy donors. Study at large: An earlier analysis identified fewer than 130 million unique TCR beta sequences in about 190 million T cells. Among a few hundred genotyped donors, 65% to 90% fell in the Caucasian-associated ancestry cluster. Broader study findings: Associated with HLA alleles at 0.05 false discovery rate in a later analysis were some 16,000 TCR beta sequences.

The J segment lost 12 bases and the V segment lost 5 bases, leaving 11 bases of the junction unmatched. This CDR3 has 13 residues. Germline V gives CDR1 MDHEN, CDR2 SYDVKM. The rearrangement uses TRBV28 and TRBJ2-7; TRBD1 matches 9 bases. The TCR comes from a woman younger than 30 in good health and CMV-seronegative. The sample consisted of PBMCs. CDR3 coding DNA: TGTGCCAGCAGTCTCCGGGACAGGGATGGGCCGTACTTC. Translated, it gives CASSLRDRDGPYF.